The 18 T cell receptor beta chains below come from one sample, sequenced in a study of T cells after yellow fever vaccination. TCRdb reprocessed the 5' RACE reads via MiXCR and lists one record per CDR3 protein. Here the sample spans 450,000 to 600,000 distinct CDR3 sequences, less than 20% being singletons. This material consisted of PBMCs, taken 5 days after the first yellow fever vaccination. The receptors originated from a man aged 18 to 30 who received the YFV17D yellow fever vaccine.

This clonotype has only a few counts. The chain links TRBV7-9 to TRBJ2-3; 7 positions agree with TRBD1. The CDR3 contains 15 residues. V gave up 5 bases and J gave up 0 bases; unmatched junction bases: 5. Germline CDR1 reads SEHNR; CDR2 reads FQNEAQ (reference sequence). The CDR3 is CASSRQGASTDTQYF. CDR3 nucleotides: TGTGCCAGCAGCCGACAGGGTGCTAGCACAGATACGCAGTATTTT. The full variable domain, in which reference TRBV7-9 and TRBJ2-3 provide the parts outside the CDR3, is DTGVSQNPRHKITKRGQNVTFRCDPISEHNRLYWYRQTLGQGPEFLTYFQNEAQLEKSRLLSDRFSAERPKGSFSTLEIQRTEQGDSAMYLCASSRQGASTDTQYFGPGTRLTVL.

The J gene is TRBJ1-6, the V gene TRBV7-3; D gene uncertain. The germline V and J ends were trimmed by 5 bases and 7 bases, with 9 bases remaining between them. Germline V lookup: CDR1 SGHTA, CDR2 FQGTGA. The CDR3 has 13 residues. DNA for the CDR3: TGTGCCAGCAGCCCGGGCCGCAATTCACCCCTCCACTTT. This gives the protein CASSPGRNSPLHF.

This clonotype has more than one count but fewer than ten. The chain carries TRBV7-9 and TRBJ1-2, with D possibly being TRBD1 (5 bases). The germline gives CDR1 SEHNR, CDR2 FQNEAQ (reference sequence). Trimming shortened V by 0 bases and J by 5 bases, and 10 bases separated the two germline ends. This CDR3 is built from 14 residues. This CDR3 is CASSLAEPGYGYTF. The CDR3 nucleotides read TGTGCCAGCAGCTTAGCAGAACCAGGGTATGGCTACACCTTC. The full variable domain, with the rest looked up from reference TRBV7-9 and TRBJ1-2, is DTGVSQNPRHKITKRGQNVTFRCDPISEHNRLYWYRQTLGQGPEFLTYFQNEAQLEKSRLLSDRFSAERPKGSFSTLEIQRTEQGDSAMYLCASSLAEPGYGYTFGSGTRLTVV.

This clonotype has just a few counts. This chain connects TRBV28 to TRBJ2-7; D is uncertain. V was trimmed by 8 bases and J by 0 bases, leaving 14 bases between them. CDR1 and CDR2 from the germline V gene are MDHEN and SYDVKM. CDR3 length equals 14 residues. CDR3 DNA sequence: TGTGCCAGCCAGTCCCCTGCTAGCTCCTACGAGCAGTACGTC. Translated: CASQSPASSYEQYV.

This clonotype was detected many times. V usage is TRBV4-1 and J usage is TRBJ1-1, with unresolved D. CDR3 size: 13 residues. Germline CDR1 MGHRA, CDR2 YSYEKL. V was clipped by 0 bases and J by 5 bases, with 7 bases between them. CDR3 protein: CASSQDLGTEAFF. CDR3 bases: TGCGCCAGCAGCCAAGATCTGGGGACTGAAGCTTTCTTT.

This chain uses TRBV6-2 or TRBV6-3 with TRBJ2-5; D assignment may be TRBD1 or TRBD2 (7 bases each). Germline-derived CDR1 and CDR2 are MNHEY and SVGEGT. The V gene lost 2 bases and the J gene lost 5 bases, with 12 bases spanning the gap. This CDR3 comprises 14 residues. The CDR3 DNA follows: TGTGCCAGCAGTTACCTCCAGGGGGGGGAGACCCAGTACTTC. Encoded protein: CASSYLQGGETQYF.

In this sample, this clonotype turned up a few times. The V call is TRBV5-6, the J call TRBJ2-2; the match to TRBD1 covers 8 bases. CDR3 length: 15 residues. Germline V CDR1 and CDR2: SGHDT, YYEEEE. V shed 3 bases, J shed 7 bases, and the junction held 8 bases outside the gene matches. Here the CDR3 DNA reads TGTGCCAGCAGCTACCGACAGGGGCAAGACGGGGAGCTGTTTTTT. Translation gives CASSYRQGQDGELFF.

The chain links TRBV15 to TRBJ2-1, with 9 bases lining up with TRBD2. CDR1 and CDR2 from the germline V gene are LNHNV and YYDKDF (reference sequence). This CDR3 has 14 residues. With V trimmed by 5 bases and J by 10 bases, 9 bases remained unmatched. CDR3 in DNA: TGTGCCACCAGCCCCCTCGGACTAGCGTTCGAGCAGTTCTTC. Translated, it gives CATSPLGLAFEQFF.

This chain links TRBV4-1 with TRBJ2-3; possibly TRBD1 or TRBD2 for D (6 bases each). The germline gives CDR1 MGHRA, CDR2 YSYEKL. This CDR3 has 17 residues. Trimming removed 5 bases at V and 1 base at J, with 19 bases between. For the CDR3, the DNA is TGCGCCAGCAGCGAAACAGGTGGGGGGCTGGGCACAGATACGCAGTATTTT. Translating it yields CASSETGGGLGTDTQYF.

This clonotype was picked up a small number of times. V usage is TRBV7-2 and J usage is TRBJ1-6; TRBD1 matches 9 bases. After removal of 2 bases from V and 7 bases from J, the junction contained 6 bases not matched to a gene. The CDR3 runs to 16 residues. Germline CDR1 SGHTA, CDR2 FQGNSA. The CDR3 loop is CASSLIPGQGNSPLHF. CDR3 DNA sequence: TGTGCCAGCAGCTTAATTCCGGGACAGGGCAATTCACCCCTCCACTTT.

The chain carries TRBV10-3 and TRBJ2-7; 10 bases fit TRBD1. CDR3 length: 15 residues. Germline V lookup: CDR1 ENHRY, CDR2 SYGVKD. V gave up 3 bases and J gave up 4 bases; unmatched junction bases: 6. The CDR3 sequence: CAISDPGQGGYEQYF. In DNA, the CDR3 is TGTGCCATCAGTGACCCCGGACAGGGGGGGTACGAGCAGTACTTC.

This chain links TRBV6-1 with TRBJ1-4; unclear D gene. The V end lost 6 bases, the J end lost 0 bases, and 8 bases lay between the germline ends. Germline CDR1 reads MNHNS; CDR2 reads SASEGT. The CDR3 spans 14 residues. CDR3 bases: TGTGCCAGCAGCCCCCGGACAACTAATGAAAAACTGTTTTTT. This sequence encodes CASSPRTTNEKLFF.

The table lists this clonotype with a few counts. V usage is TRBV5-1 and J usage is TRBJ1-1; 8 bases are shared with TRBD1. V lost 4 bases to trimming and J lost 1 base; unmatched junction nucleotides: 6. The germline CDR1 and CDR2 sequences are SGHRS and YFSETQ. This CDR3 region has 15 residues. Here the CDR3 DNA reads TGCGCCAGCAGCGCAGGGACAGGAAAGAACACTGAAGCTTTCTTT. This encodes CASSAGTGKNTEAFF.

This clonotype has only a few counts. This chain links TRBV5-1 with TRBJ1-1; 9 positions agree with TRBD1. The CDR3 sequence is 18 residues long. Germline V gene sequence: CDR1 SGHRS, CDR2 YFSETQ. J lost 5 bases, V lost 3 bases, and 17 bases had no gene match. CDR3 region: CASSWKLGQGPDRTEAFF. The CDR3 nucleotides are TGCGCCAGCAGCTGGAAACTGGGACAGGGACCCGATAGGACTGAAGCTTTCTTT.

This chain connects TRBV7-9 to TRBJ2-3, with 10 nucleotides matching TRBD1. Germline trimming cut 3 bases from V and 5 bases from J; bases unmatched to any gene: 5. This CDR3 region has 15 residues. CDR1 is SEHNR, CDR2 FQNEAQ, per germline (reference sequence). This CDR3 reads CASSLRGQGRDTQYF. The CDR3, as DNA: TGTGCCAGCAGCTTGCGGGGACAGGGGAGAGATACGCAGTATTTT.

This clonotype has a handful of counts. This chain connects TRBV7-2 to TRBJ1-5, with 11 bases identical to TRBD1. Germline loops: CDR1 SGHTA, CDR2 FQGNSA. The CDR3 has 17 amino acids. Losses at the gene ends were 4 bases for V and 6 bases for J; bases not matched to a gene: 11. The CDR3 nucleotides are TGTGCCAGCAGCTCAAGAGCCGGGACAGGGGGAGTTCAGCCCCAGCATTTT. Protein sequence: CASSSRAGTGGVQPQHF.

Concerning this clonotype: Being one base from a much bigger clone, this may be a read error. This chain uses TRBV5-5 with TRBJ2-7; D is undetermined. The V gene lost 8 bases and the J gene lost 1 base, with 19 bases spanning the gap. The CDR3 extends over 15 amino acids. Germline V gene lookup returns CDR1 SGHKS and CDR2 YYEKEE (reference sequence). CDR3 in DNA: TGTGCCAGGAGCCCAGGAGCGACCCTGTCCTACGAGCAGTACTTC. The encoded protein is CARSPGATLSYEQYF.

This clonotype turned up a few times. This sequence joins TRBV6-5 and TRBJ1-2, with D maybe TRBD1 (5 bases). The CDR3 loop spans 12 amino acids. Trimming removed 4 bases from V and 14 bases from J, with 17 bases in between. Germline loops: CDR1 MNHEY, CDR2 SVGAGI. This chain's CDR3 is CASSSGTQLRTF. The CDR3 DNA reads as TGTGCCAGCAGTTCGGGGACCCAACTTAGGACCTTC.